These 4 T cell receptor beta chains were sequenced from one sample in a study of CD8+ T cells in alopecia areata. Sequencing templates came from extracted RNA that was reverse transcribed into cDNA. TCRdb keeps only in-frame clones here, not all; method: immunoSEQ multiplex PCR. The sample records about 150,000 clones, approximately 60% being singletons. Specimen: CD4+ T cells sorted from blood. The receptors shown here come from a human donor in good health.

The chain recombines TRBV29-1 with TRBJ1-1; D unresolved. The V gene lost 6 bases and the J gene lost 5 bases, with 10 bases spanning the gap. The CDR3 spans 11 residues. Germline V lookup: CDR1 SQVTM, CDR2 ANQGSEA. The CDR3: CSVRIWTEAFF. Written as DNA, the CDR3 is TGCAGCGTCCGGATCTGGACTGAAGCTTTCTTT.

V is TRBV29-1 and J is TRBJ2-2, with a weak D call TRBD2 (5 bases). Germline V gene lookup returns CDR1 SQVTM and CDR2 ANQGSEA. CDR3 length equals 14 residues. Trimming took 4 bases from V and 2 from J, leaving 11 bases between them. DNA for the CDR3: TGCAGCGTTGGCCGGAGGAGTAACACCGGGGAGCTGTTTTTT. Translation gives CSVGRRSNTGELFF.

This clone was seen a single time. The rearrangement uses TRBV7-2 and TRBJ1-2; D remains ambiguous. CDR1 is SGHTA and CDR2 is FQGNSA in the germline V gene. With 4 bases removed from V and 7 bases from J, the gap between germline ends came to 10 bases. This CDR3 has 12 residues. CDR3 DNA sequence: TGTGCCAGCAGCTCCAACGTCGCTGGCTACACCTTC. It codes for CASSSNVAGYTF.

This chain connects TRBV30 to TRBJ2-1; D could derive from TRBD1 or TRBD2 (5 bases each). V lost 0 bases and J lost 8, with 14 bases in between. Germline V gives CDR1 GTSNPN, CDR2 SVGIG (reference sequence). The CDR3 has 14 amino acids. For the CDR3, the DNA is TGTGCCTGGAGTGTTGGGGGAGTAGTCCATGAGCAGTTCTTC. Protein: CAWSVGGVVHEQFF.